This note documents a single T cell receptor beta chain sequence. The antigen is unknown. Germline assignment: CDR1 SGHDT and CDR2 YYEEEE. V lost 0 bases, J lost 6 bases, and 5 bases stayed unmatched. The CDR3 covers 14 residues. Libraries were prepared by immunoSEQ multiplex PCR; TCRdb keeps only in-frame clonotypes and omits some of them. Here the sample spans nearly 80,000 clones, roughly 81% being singletons. This specimen belongs to a study of OX40 agonist ivuxolimab in advanced cancers. People who had autoimmune disease history or systemic immunosuppression were excluded. Findings and caveats of the study: Antigen specificity was not determined for the expanded peripheral T cells. There was clonal expansion of CD4+ and CD8+ blood T cells by week 6 at 0.1 to 3.0 mg/kg.

This specimen was CD4+ or CD8+ T cells sorted from blood, taken in a trial of the OX40 agonist ivuxolimab. The chain carries TRBV5-6 and TRBJ1-1, with 7 positions matching TRBD1. This TCR was recovered from an adult with an advanced solid tumor such as melanoma, head and neck, liver or kidney cancer. The CDR3 here is CASSLEITGAEAFF. CDR3 bases: TGTGCCAGCAGCTTGGAAATTACAGGGGCTGAAGCTTTCTTT.